The clone carrying this T cell receptor beta chain was picked up a small number of times. This record comes from a study of blood T cell repertoires in COVID-19. Overall study: Acute and convalescent COVID-19 specimens originated in the United States, Italy and Spain.

Authors' methods: How many nucleated cells were present was estimated from reference gene primer amplification. Sequenced by immunoSEQ multiplex PCR; TCRdb stores in-frame clones only, minus some. That table supplies the V and J calls and clone size; D and trimming were determined from the DNA. The data show about 200,000 clones, with 70% to 90% seen just once and roughly 5.6% held by the top ten. Source material: peripheral blood. This sequence originates from a middle-aged man with active or convalescent COVID-19.

The CDR3 DNA reads TGTGCCAGCAGTTATTCTCTAGCGGGGGGGCCGAACACCGGGGAGCTGTTTTTT. It translates to CASSYSLAGGPNTGELFF. The chain uses TRBV6-2 or TRBV6-3 and TRBJ2-2; 12 bases agree with TRBD2. CDR1 and CDR2 (germline): MNHEY, SVGEGT. V lost 3 bases, J lost 0 bases, and 5 bases stayed unmatched. The CDR3 length is 18 residues.